The sequence of this T cell receptor (beta chain) was determined in a study of T-cell memory formation after mild COVID-19. Study overall: Largely, the TCR clusters proved donor specific.

Constant-segment primers and 5'RACE yielded cDNA libraries for TCR alpha and TCR beta, each carrying sample barcodes and UMIs. TCRdb used MiXCR to reprocess the 5' RACE reads, holding one entry per CDR3 protein. The sample records 250,000 to 300,000 distinct CDR3 sequences, 16% being singletons. Unmatched junction bases numbered 7, after V lost 6 bases and J lost 6 bases. This CDR3 contains 13 residues. The V gene's germline CDR1 is SGHRS and CDR2 YFSETQ. This clonotype appeared many times. Input material: PBMCs or a T cell subset sorted from them (not recorded which). V gene TRBV5-1 combines with J gene TRBJ2-3; 7 bases map to TRBD1. The sequence was collected from a man between 18 and 35 years old who had mild COVID-19 (a few samples of this study predate the infection). Cell type and time point are not known. CDR3 loop: CASMRGGPDTQYF. The CDR3 coding sequence is TGCGCCAGCATGCGAGGGGGCCCGGATACGCAGTATTTT.